Only one count was recorded for the clone carrying this TCR beta chain. The data were obtained in a study of blood T cell repertoires in COVID-19. For the study at large: Samples taken during acute and convalescent COVID-19 were collected in the United States, Italy and Spain.

CDR1 and CDR2 from the germline V gene are SGHAT and FQNNGV. V dropped 1 base and J dropped 8; count of bases not matched to a gene: 6. The CDR3 sequence is 16 residues long. The data were produced by immunoSEQ multiplex PCR, yet TCRdb's version contains in-frame clones alone and is incomplete. The table records over 300,000 clones, around 87% of them present only once. Cohort assignment relied on participant-reported clinical history. The genes are TRBV11-2 and TRBJ2-1, with TRBD2 identical over 12 bases. Sequencing was performed on PBMCs or T cells enriched from blood (not recorded which). The receptor comes from a woman aged 25 to 39 with acute COVID-19. CDR3: CASSLVLAGGLDEQFF. The CDR3 DNA follows: TGTGCCAGCAGCTTAGTGCTAGCGGGGGGGCTGGATGAGCAGTTCTTC.